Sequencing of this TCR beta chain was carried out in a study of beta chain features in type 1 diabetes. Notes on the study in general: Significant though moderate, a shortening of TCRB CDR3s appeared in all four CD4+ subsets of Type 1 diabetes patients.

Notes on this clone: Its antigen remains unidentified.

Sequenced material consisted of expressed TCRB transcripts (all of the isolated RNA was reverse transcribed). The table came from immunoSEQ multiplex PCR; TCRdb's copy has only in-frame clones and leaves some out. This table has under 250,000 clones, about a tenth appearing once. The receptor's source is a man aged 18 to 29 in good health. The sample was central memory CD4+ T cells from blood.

In DNA, the CDR3 is TGTGCCACTAGAAGGCGGGAGGGAGTGAATGAGCAGTTCTTC. Protein: CATRRREGVNEQFF. The rearrangement links TRBV19 to TRBJ2-1, with 9 bases aligning to TRBD2. The V gene end was trimmed by 10 bases and the J gene end by 7 bases; junction bases not matched to a gene: 11. The CDR3 is 14 amino acids. The germline V gene encodes CDR1 LNHDA and CDR2 SQIVND (reference sequence).